This TCR beta chain was captured by sequencing in a study of blood T cell repertoires in COVID-19. Overall study: The origin of the acute and convalescent COVID-19 samples was the United States, Italy and Spain.

Original handling: Amplification of reference gene primers was used by the study to estimate nucleated cell counts. The method was immunoSEQ multiplex PCR; TCRdb's version includes in-frame clones alone and lacks a portion of them. The DNA gave D and trimming, while V, J and clone size come from that table. The table lists roughly 260,000 clones, about 85% of them singletons. This TCR came from a woman between 50 and 59 years old who had recovered from COVID-19. Sequencing was done on a sample of peripheral blood.

The CDR3 loop is CASSRDRGGFNTGELFF. The CDR3, as DNA: TGTGCCAGCAGCCGGGACAGGGGAGGGTTTAACACCGGGGAGCTGTTTTTT. The chain has TRBV7-6 and TRBJ2-2; 10 nucleotides agree with TRBD1. Germline lookup yields CDR1 SGHVS and CDR2 FNYEAQ. The J segment lost 2 bases and the V segment lost 5 bases, leaving 8 bases of the junction unmatched. The CDR3 extends over 17 amino acids.